This T cell receptor (beta chain) was captured by sequencing in a study of beta chain features in type 1 diabetes. Study-wide points: Among patients with Type 1 diabetes, TCRB CDR3s were moderately but significantly shorter in every one of the four CD4+ subsets. Relative to healthy donors, patients appeared to have naive, central memory and Treg TCRB repertoires that were more similar. The question left open here concerned HLA type influencing TCRB rearrangement.

The authors reverse transcribed all of the isolated RNA, so sequencing captured expressed TCRB transcripts. Clones were read by immunoSEQ multiplex PCR, and TCRdb kept only the in-frame ones, dropping some. The table includes approximately 58,000 clones, 50% to 75% detected once. Concerning this clone itself: The antigen is unknown.

The collection from each donor was one heparinised blood draw averaging about 116 mL. The sample consisted of stem cell memory CD4+ T cells from blood. This clonotype was obtained from a woman under 40 with type 1 diabetes.

CDR3 sequence reads: CASSRTGTGDGYTF. CDR3 in DNA: TGTGCCAGCAGCCGAACCGGGACAGGGGATGGCTACACCTTC. The chain employs TRBV7-9 and TRBJ1-2, with TRBD1 matching over 10 bases. This CDR3 region has 14 residues. Germline V gives CDR1 SEHNR, CDR2 FQNEAQ (reference sequence). Unmatched junction bases numbered 6, after V lost 5 bases and J lost 6 bases.